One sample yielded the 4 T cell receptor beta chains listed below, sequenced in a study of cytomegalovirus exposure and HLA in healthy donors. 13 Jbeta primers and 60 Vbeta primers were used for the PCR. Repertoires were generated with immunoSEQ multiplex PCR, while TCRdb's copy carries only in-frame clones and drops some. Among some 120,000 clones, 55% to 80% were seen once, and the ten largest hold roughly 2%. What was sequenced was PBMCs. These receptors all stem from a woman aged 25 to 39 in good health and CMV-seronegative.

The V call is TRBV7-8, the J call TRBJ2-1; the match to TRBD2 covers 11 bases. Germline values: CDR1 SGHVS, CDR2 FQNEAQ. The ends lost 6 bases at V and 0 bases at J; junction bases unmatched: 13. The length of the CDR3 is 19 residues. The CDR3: CASRETGTSGSYSYNEQFF. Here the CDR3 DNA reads TGTGCCAGCAGAGAGACCGGGACTAGCGGTTCCTACTCCTACAATGAGCAGTTCTTC.

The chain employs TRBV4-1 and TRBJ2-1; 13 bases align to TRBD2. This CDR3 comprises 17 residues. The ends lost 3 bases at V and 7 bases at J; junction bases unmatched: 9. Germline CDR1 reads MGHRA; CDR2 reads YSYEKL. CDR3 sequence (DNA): TGCGCCAGCAGCCAGAGGACTAGCGGGAGTGTGGGGAATGAGCAGTTCTTC. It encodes CASSQRTSGSVGNEQFF.

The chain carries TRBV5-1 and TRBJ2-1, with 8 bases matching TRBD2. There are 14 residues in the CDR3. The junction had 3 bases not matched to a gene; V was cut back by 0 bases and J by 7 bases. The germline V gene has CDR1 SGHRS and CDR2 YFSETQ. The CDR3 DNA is TGCGCCAGCAGCTTGGTACCTAGCGGGAATGAGCAGTTCTTC. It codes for CASSLVPSGNEQFF.

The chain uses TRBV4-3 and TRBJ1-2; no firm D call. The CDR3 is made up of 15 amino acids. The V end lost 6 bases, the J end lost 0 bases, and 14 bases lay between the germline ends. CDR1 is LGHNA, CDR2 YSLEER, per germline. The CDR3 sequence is CASSHSGETNYGYTF. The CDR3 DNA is TGCGCCAGCAGTCACTCCGGGGAAACTAACTATGGCTACACCTTC.